These 11 T cell receptor beta chains originate from one sample sequenced in a study of CD8+ T cells in alopecia areata. The treatment denotes: oral pan-JAK inhibitor, 5-10 mg twice daily. The sequencing template was cDNA reverse transcribed from extracted RNA. Using immunoSEQ multiplex PCR, the repertoire was profiled, and TCRdb retains in-frame clones only, with some absent. The sample contains approximately 180,000 clones, approximately 67% of which appear only once. This material consisted of CD4+ T cells sorted from blood, taken at approximately week 49, from a patient treated with tofacitinib. These receptors were taken from a human donor with alopecia areata.

This chain uses TRBV30 with TRBJ2-5; 10 bases line up with TRBD1. Germline V gene data show CDR1 as GTSNPN and CDR2 as SVGIG (reference sequence). The CDR3 loop spans 15 amino acids. With V trimmed by 0 bases and J by 5 bases, 6 bases remained unmatched. This chain's CDR3 is CAWSVTGGAAETQYF. The DNA of the CDR3 is TGTGCCTGGAGTGTGACAGGGGGCGCGGCGGAGACCCAGTACTTC.

About this clone itself: This same CDR3 is encoded by further DNA sequences in the sample. CDR3 region: CSVETVNTEAFF. In nucleotides, the CDR3 is TGCAGCGTTGAAACGGTAAACACTGAAGCTTTCTTT. The chain couples TRBV29-1 to TRBJ1-1; D ambiguous. This CDR3 comprises 12 residues. The germline V gene encodes CDR1 SQVTM and CDR2 ANQGSEA. V gave up 2 bases and J gave up 2 bases, with 6 bases separating them.

V is TRBV7-2 and J is TRBJ2-6, with unresolved D. V was pared by 1 base and J by 1 base, with 11 bases between. The CDR3 is 17 amino acids. In germline, CDR1 is SGHTA, CDR2 FQGNSA. The CDR3 sequence: CASSLVGVRSGANVLTF. CDR3 DNA sequence: TGTGCCAGCAGCTTAGTGGGTGTCCGGTCTGGGGCCAACGTCCTGACTTTC. The variable domain in full, completed from reference TRBV7-2 and TRBJ2-6, reads GAGVSQSPSNKVTEKGKDVELRCDPISGHTALYWYRQSLGQGLEFLIYFQGNSAPDKSGLPSDRFSAERTGGSVSTLTIQRTQQEDSAVYLCASSLVGVRSGANVLTFGAGSRLTVL.

This sequence joins TRBV4-3 and TRBJ1-2; possibly TRBD1 for D (5 bases). Germline lookup yields CDR1 LGHNA and CDR2 YSLEER. The CDR3 sequence is 14 residues long. With 2 bases removed from V and 8 bases from J, the gap between germline ends came to 15 bases. Here the CDR3 reads CASSQQGADRGYTF. CDR3 bases: TGCGCCAGCAGCCAACAAGGGGCAGACCGAGGCTACACCTTC.

CDR3 nucleotides: TGTGCCTGGAGTTCGGGCCGACTGTACCAAGAGACCCAGTACTTC. Its protein product is CAWSSGRLYQETQYF. V is TRBV30 and J is TRBJ2-5; no firm D call. Germline V gives CDR1 GTSNPN, CDR2 SVGIG (reference sequence). The V end was cut by 2 bases, the J end by 0 bases, with 13 bases between. This CDR3 comprises 15 residues.

The V and J genes are TRBV5-1 and TRBJ1-2; D might be TRBD1 (5 bases). The CDR3 is made up of 13 amino acids. V dropped 4 bases and J dropped 7 bases, with 14 bases sitting between them. Germline CDR1 is SGHRS and CDR2 is YFSETQ. CDR3 region: CASSLLGGTGYTF. For the CDR3, the DNA is TGCGCCAGCAGCCTACTTGGGGGTACTGGCTACACCTTC.

V gene TRBV9 combines with J gene TRBJ1-1; weak D call: TRBD1 (5 bases). The CDR3 consists of 14 residues. CDR1 and CDR2 from the germline V gene are SGDLS and YYNGEE. V shed 0 bases and J shed 5 bases, with 11 bases lying between them. The CDR3 DNA is TGTGCCAGCAGCGTAGAGACAGAACGGACTGAAGCTTTCTTT. This encodes CASSVETERTEAFF.

CDR3 sequence (DNA): TGTGCCAGCAGTTCGATAGCGGGGCGCCAGAACACCGGGGAGCTGTTTTTT. Encoded protein: CASSSIAGRQNTGELFF. This chain connects TRBV25-1 to TRBJ2-2, with 8 bases matching TRBD2. Germline V gene data show CDR1 as MGHDK and CDR2 as SYGVNS. V shed 5 bases and J 1 base; nucleotides not matched to a gene: 9. This CDR3 region has 17 residues.

The chain uses TRBV30 and TRBJ1-2, with D possibly matching TRBD1 (6 bases). V was shortened by 3 bases and J by 4 bases, with 9 bases between the two germline ends. Germline CDR1 and CDR2: GTSNPN and SVGIG (reference sequence). The CDR3 is 12 residues long. The CDR3 DNA follows: TGTGCCTGGAGGGACAGTGCCTATGGCTACACCTTC. Protein sequence: CAWRDSAYGYTF. The variable domain in full, with the rest retrieved from reference TRBV30 and TRBJ1-2, is SQTIHQWPATLVQPVGSPLSLECTVEGTSNPNLYWYRQAAGRGLQLLFYSVGIGQISSEVPQNLSASRPQDRQFILSSKKLLLSDSGFYLCAWRDSAYGYTFGSGTRLTVV.

This clone was found many times. This chain connects TRBV28 to TRBJ2-2; D perhaps matches TRBD1 (5 bases). V was cut by 3 bases and J by 6 bases, with 14 bases left in between. Per germline, CDR1 MDHEN and CDR2 SYDVKM. The CDR3 is 15 residues long. The CDR3: CASSLVGKGSGELFF. CDR3 nucleotides: TGTGCCAGCAGTTTGGTGGGGAAGGGGTCCGGGGAGCTGTTTTTT.

The chain links TRBV5-1 to TRBJ2-1; possible D gene TRBD2, 6 bases. The CDR3 has 15 amino acids. Trimming shortened V by 4 bases and J by 3 bases, and 14 bases separated the two germline ends. Germline V CDR1 and CDR2: SGHRS, YFSETQ. CDR3 in amino acids: CASSPRAGIYNEQFF. In DNA, the CDR3 is TGCGCCAGCAGCCCCCGGGCGGGAATCTACAATGAGCAGTTCTTC.